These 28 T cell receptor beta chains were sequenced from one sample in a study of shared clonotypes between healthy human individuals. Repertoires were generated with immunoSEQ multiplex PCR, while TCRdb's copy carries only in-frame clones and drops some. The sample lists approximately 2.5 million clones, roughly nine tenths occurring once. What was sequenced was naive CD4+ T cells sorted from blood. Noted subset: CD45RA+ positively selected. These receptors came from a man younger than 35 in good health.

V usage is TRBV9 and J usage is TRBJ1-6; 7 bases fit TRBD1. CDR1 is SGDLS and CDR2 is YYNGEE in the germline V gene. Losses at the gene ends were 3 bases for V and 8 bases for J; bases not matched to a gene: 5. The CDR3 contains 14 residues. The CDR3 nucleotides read TGTGCCAGCAGCGCAGGGGGTCTGGATTCACCCCTCCACTTT. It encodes CASSAGGLDSPLHF.

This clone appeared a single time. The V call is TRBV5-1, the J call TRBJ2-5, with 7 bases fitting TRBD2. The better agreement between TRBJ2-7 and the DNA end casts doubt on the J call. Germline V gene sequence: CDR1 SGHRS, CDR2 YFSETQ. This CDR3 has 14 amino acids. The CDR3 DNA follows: TGCGCCAGTTCCAGAGACGGGACTACATACGAGCAGTACTTC. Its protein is CASSRDGTTYEQYF.

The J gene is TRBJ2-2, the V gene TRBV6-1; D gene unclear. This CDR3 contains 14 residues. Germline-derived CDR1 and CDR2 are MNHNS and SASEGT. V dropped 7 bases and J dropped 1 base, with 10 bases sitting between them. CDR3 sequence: CASTPKGNTGELFF. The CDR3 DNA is TGTGCCAGCACCCCGAAGGGGAACACCGGGGAGCTGTTTTTT.

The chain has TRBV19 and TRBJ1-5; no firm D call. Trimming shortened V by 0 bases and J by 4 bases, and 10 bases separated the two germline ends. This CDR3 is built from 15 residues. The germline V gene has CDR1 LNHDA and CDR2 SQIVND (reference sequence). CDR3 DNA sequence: TGTGCCAGTAGTATAGAAGGGTTCAAAAATCAGCCCCAGCATTTT. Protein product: CASSIEGFKNQPQHF. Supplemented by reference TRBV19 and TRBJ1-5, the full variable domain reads DGGITQSPKYLFRKEGQNVTLSCEQNLNHDAMYWYRQDPGQGLRLIYYSQIVNDFQKGDIAEGYSVSREKKESFPLTVTSAQKNPTAFYLCASSIEGFKNQPQHFGDGTRLSIL.

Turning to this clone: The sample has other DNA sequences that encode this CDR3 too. CDR3 bases: TGCGCCAGCAGCCCTCAGGGAGGGAGCAATCAGCCCCAGCATTTT. This gives the protein CASSPQGGSNQPQHF. The rearrangement joins TRBV5-1 to TRBJ1-5; tentative D call: TRBD1 (5 bases). Per the germline V gene, CDR1 is SGHRS and CDR2 is YFSETQ. V gave up 4 bases and J gave up 1 base, with 12 bases separating them. The CDR3 totals 15 residues.

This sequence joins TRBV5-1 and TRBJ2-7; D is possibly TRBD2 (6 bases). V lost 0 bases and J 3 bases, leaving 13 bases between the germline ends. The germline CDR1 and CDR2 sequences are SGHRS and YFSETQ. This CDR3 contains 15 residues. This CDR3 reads CASSLAPGENYEQYF. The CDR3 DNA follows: TGCGCCAGCAGCTTGGCTCCGGGAGAGAACTACGAGCAGTACTTC.

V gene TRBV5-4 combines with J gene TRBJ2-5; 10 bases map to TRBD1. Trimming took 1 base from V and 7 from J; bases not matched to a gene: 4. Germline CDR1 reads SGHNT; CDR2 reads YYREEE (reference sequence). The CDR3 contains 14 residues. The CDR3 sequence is CASSLPGQGGTQYF. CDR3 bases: TGTGCCAGCAGCTTGCCAGGACAGGGGGGGACCCAGTACTTC.

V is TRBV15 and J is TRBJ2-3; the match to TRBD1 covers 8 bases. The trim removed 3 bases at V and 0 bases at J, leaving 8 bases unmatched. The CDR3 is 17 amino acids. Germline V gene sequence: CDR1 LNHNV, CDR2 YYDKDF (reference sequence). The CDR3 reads CATSRRLTGGSTDTQYF. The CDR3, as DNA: TGTGCCACCAGCAGGAGGCTTACAGGGGGTAGCACAGATACGCAGTATTTT.

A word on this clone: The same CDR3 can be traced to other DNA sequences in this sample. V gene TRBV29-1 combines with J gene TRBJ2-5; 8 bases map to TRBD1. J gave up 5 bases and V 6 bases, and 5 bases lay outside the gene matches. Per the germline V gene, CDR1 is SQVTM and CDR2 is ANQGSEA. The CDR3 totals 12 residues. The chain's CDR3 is CSVQGAGETQYF. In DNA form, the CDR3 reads TGCAGCGTCCAGGGGGCCGGGGAGACCCAGTACTTC.

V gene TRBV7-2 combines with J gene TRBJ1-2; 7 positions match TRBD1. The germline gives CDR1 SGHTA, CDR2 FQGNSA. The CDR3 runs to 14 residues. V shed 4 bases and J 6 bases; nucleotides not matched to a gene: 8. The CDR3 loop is CASSSGQSFNGYTF. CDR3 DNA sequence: TGTGCCAGCAGCTCGGGACAGAGCTTCAATGGCTACACCTTC.

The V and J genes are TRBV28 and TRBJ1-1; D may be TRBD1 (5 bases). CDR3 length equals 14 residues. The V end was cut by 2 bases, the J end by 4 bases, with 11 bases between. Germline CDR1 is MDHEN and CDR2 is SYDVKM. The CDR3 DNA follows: TGTGCCAGCAGTTTAGGTGGGGCGCCCACTGAAGCTTTCTTT. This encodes CASSLGGAPTEAFF.

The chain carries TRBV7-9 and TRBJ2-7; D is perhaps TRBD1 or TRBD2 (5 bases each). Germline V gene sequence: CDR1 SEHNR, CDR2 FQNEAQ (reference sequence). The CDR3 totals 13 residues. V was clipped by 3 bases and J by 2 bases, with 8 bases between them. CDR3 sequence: CASSFQGAYEQYF. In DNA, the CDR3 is TGTGCCAGCAGCTTTCAGGGAGCCTACGAGCAGTACTTC.

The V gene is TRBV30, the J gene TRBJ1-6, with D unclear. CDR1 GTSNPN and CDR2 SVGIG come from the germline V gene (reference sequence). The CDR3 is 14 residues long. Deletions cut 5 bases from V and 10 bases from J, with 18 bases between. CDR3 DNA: TGTGCCTGGCACCACGAGGGCCGTCGGTCACCCCTCCACTTT. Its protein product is CAWHHEGRRSPLHF.

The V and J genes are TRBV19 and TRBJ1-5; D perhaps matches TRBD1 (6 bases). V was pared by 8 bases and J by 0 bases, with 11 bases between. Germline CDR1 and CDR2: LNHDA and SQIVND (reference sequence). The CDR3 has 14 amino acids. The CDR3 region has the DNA TGTGCCAGTGCCCAGGACAGTAGCAATCAGCCCCAGCATTTT. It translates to CASAQDSSNQPQHF.

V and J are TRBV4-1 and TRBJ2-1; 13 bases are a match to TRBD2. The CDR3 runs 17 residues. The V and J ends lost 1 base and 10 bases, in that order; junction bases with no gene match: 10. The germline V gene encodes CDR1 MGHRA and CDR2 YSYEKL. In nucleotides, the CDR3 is TGCGCCAGCAGCCAAGGGTTGGGGACTAGCGGGGTACAAGAGCAGTTCTTC. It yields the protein CASSQGLGTSGVQEQFF.

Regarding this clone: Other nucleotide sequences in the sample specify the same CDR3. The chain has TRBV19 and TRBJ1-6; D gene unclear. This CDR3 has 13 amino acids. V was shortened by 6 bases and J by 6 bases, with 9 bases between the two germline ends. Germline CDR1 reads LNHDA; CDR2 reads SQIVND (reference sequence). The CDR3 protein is CASREGGNSPLHF. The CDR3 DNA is TGTGCCAGTAGAGAGGGAGGTAATTCACCCCTCCACTTT.

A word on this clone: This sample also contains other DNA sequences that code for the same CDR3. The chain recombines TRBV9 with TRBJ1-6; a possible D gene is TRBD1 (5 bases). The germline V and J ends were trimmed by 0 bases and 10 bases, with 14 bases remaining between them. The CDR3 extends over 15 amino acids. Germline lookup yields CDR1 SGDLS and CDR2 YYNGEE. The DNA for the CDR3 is TGTGCCAGCAGCGTAGGGGGGGGAACCAACTCACCCCTCCACTTT. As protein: CASSVGGGTNSPLHF.

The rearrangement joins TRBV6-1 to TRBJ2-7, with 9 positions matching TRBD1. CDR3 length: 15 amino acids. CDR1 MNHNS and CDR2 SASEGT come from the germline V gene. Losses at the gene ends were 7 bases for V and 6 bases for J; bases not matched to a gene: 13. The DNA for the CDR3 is TGTGCCAGCAAGCCGAGCAAAGGGGACAGGGCCGAGCAGTACTTC. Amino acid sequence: CASKPSKGDRAEQYF.

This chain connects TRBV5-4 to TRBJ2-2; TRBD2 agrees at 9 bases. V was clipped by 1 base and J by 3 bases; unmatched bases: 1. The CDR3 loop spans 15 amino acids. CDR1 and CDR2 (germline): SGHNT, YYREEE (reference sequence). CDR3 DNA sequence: TGTGCCAGCAGCTTGCGCGGGGGGGACACCGGGGAGCTGTTTTTT. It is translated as CASSLRGGDTGELFF. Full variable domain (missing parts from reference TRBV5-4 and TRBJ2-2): ETGVTQSPTHLIKTRGQQVTLRCSSQSGHNTVSWYQQALGQGPQFIFQYYREEENGRGNFPPRFSGLQFPNYSSELNVNALELDDSALYLCASSLRGGDTGELFFGEGSRLTVL.

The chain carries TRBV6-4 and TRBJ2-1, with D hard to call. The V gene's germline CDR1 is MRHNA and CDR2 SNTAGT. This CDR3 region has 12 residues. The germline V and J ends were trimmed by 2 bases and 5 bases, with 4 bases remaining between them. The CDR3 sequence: CASSDNNNEQFF. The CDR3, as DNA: TGTGCCAGCAGTGACAACAACAATGAGCAGTTCTTC.

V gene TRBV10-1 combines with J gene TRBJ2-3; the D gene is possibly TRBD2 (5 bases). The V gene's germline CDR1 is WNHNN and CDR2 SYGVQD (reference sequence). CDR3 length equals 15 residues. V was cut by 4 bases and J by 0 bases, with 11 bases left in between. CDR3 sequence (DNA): TGCGCCAGCAGTGCCGGGAAGGCCAGCACAGATACGCAGTATTTT. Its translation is CASSAGKASTDTQYF.

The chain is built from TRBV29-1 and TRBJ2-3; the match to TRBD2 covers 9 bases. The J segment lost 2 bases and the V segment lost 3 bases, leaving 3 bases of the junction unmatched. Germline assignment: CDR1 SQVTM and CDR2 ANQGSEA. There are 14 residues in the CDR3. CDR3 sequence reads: CSVERGGPTDTQYF. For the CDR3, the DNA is TGCAGCGTTGAGCGGGGGGGCCCCACAGATACGCAGTATTTT.

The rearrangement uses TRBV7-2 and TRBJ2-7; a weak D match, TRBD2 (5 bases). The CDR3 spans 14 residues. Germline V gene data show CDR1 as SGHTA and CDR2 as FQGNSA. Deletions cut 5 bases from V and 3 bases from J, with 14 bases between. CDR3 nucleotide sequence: TGTGCCAGCAGCCCGCGGGCCAAAGTCTACGAGCAGTACTTC. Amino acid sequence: CASSPRAKVYEQYF.

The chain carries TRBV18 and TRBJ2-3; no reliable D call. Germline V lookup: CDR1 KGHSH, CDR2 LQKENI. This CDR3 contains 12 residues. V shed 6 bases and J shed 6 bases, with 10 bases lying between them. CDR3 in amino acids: CASSRNLDTQYF. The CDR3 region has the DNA TGTGCCAGCTCCCGGAATCTGGATACGCAGTATTTT.

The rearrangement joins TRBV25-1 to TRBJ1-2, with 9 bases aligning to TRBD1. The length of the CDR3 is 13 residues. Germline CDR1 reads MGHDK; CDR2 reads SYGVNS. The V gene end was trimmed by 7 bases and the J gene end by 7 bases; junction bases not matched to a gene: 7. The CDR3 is CASKATGGVGYTF. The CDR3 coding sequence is TGTGCCAGCAAAGCTACAGGGGGCGTTGGCTACACCTTC.

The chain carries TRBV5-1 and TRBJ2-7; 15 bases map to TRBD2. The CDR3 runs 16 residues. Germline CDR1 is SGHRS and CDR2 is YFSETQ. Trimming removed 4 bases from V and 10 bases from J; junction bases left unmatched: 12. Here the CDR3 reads CASSLMGLAGGGRQYF. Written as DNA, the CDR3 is TGCGCCAGCAGCCTCATGGGACTAGCGGGGGGTGGTCGACAGTACTTC. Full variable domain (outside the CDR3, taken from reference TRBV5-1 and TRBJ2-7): KAGVTQTPRYLIKTRGQQVTLSCSPISGHRSVSWYQQTPGQGLQFLFEYFSETQRNKGNFPGRFSGRQFSNSRSEMNVSTLELGDSALYLCASSLMGLAGGGRQYFGPGTRLTVT.

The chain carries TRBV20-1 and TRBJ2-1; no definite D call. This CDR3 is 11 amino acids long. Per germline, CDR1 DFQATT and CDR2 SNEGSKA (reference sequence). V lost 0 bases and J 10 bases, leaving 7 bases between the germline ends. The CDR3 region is CSARDRSEQFF. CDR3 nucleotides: TGCAGTGCTAGAGACCGATCAGAGCAGTTCTTC.

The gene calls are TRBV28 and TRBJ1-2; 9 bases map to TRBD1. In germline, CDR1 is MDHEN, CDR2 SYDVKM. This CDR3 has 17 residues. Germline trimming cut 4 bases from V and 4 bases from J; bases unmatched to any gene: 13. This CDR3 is CASSSPGQGPPSYGYTF. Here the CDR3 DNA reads TGTGCCAGCAGTTCCCCGGGACAGGGACCCCCTAGCTATGGCTACACCTTC.